This TCR beta chain comes out of a study of cytomegalovirus exposure and HLA in healthy donors. The length of the CDR3 is 14 residues. Germline values: CDR1 SGHRS, CDR2 YFSETQ. Trimming removed 3 bases from V and 2 bases from J; junction bases left unmatched: 4. PCR was performed using 60 Vbeta and 13 Jbeta primers. Some clones are missing from TCRdb's copy, which holds only in-frame ones; the method was immunoSEQ multiplex PCR. This sample has 200,000 to 250,000 clones, with 76% found just once. This chain links TRBV5-1 with TRBJ2-7; 8 nucleotides line up with TRBD1. Sequencing was done on a sample of PBMCs. This receptor was obtained from a man aged 18 to 30 in good health and CMV-seronegative. The CDR3 sequence is CASSWGQATYEQYF. The CDR3 coding sequence is TGCGCCAGCAGCTGGGGACAGGCAACCTACGAGCAGTACTTC. The entire variable domain, with the rest obtained from reference TRBV5-1 and TRBJ2-7, is as follows: KAGVTQTPRYLIKTRGQQVTLSCSPISGHRSVSWYQQTPGQGLQFLFEYFSETQRNKGNFPGRFSGRQFSNSRSEMNVSTLELGDSALYLCASSWGQATYEQYFGPGTRLTVT.